These T cell receptor beta chains were read from a single sample in a study of T cell repertoires in cytomegalovirus infection. These receptors' antigens are unknown. Via MiXCR, TCRdb re-called the reads, giving one row per CDR3 protein. The sample has around 900,000 distinct CDR3 sequences, around 32% seen once. Specimen: cultured CD8+ T cells from PBMCs, collected from culture after CMV antigen stimulation. Receptors were obtained from a human donor in good health (CMV status not recorded). Some clones in this sample may be carry-over from other donors' samples. The CDR3 runs from the conserved cysteine through the conserved F or W. Fields, in order: J gene, V gene, D gene, clone size, CDR3 length, CDR3 protein, CDR3 DNA. The D gene is left open where the match is weak. Clone size is not always given. Where it is, it says once, few, many or a class for expanded clones.

TRBJ2-2 | TRBV12-5 | . | . | 13 | CASGWGPSGELFF | TGTGCTAGTGGTTGGGGACCGTCTGGGGAGCTGTTTTTT
TRBJ2-5 | TRBV23-1 | TRBD1 | . | 16 | CASSPPRDRDQETQYF | TGCGCCAGCAGTCCCCCCCGGGACAGGGACCAAGAGACCCAGTACTTC
TRBJ1-2 | TRBV12-3/TRBV12-4 | . | few | 16 | CASSKIGGGRNYGYTF | TGTGCCAGCAGTAAGATTGGTGGAGGCCGTAACTATGGCTACACCTTC
TRBJ1-2 | TRBV6-2/TRBV6-3 | TRBD1 | few | 17 | CASRIHRDREINYGYTF | TGTGCCAGCAGGATACACCGCGACAGGGAGATCAACTATGGCTACACCTTC
TRBJ1-5 | TRBV27 | . | . | 15 | CASSLSGAGNQPQHF | TGTGCCAGCAGTTTATCTGGGGCTGGCAATCAGCCCCAGCATTTT
TRBJ1-5 | TRBV19 | . | many | 18 | CASSIYASGILSNQPQHF | TGTGCCAGTAGTATCTACGCTTCAGGGATCTTGAGCAATCAGCCCCAGCATTTT
TRBJ2-1 | TRBV12-3/TRBV12-4 | TRBD2 | . | 17 | CASSPGGRGPPYNEQFF | TGTGCCAGCAGTCCCGGCGGGAGGGGTCCGCCCTACAATGAGCAGTTCTTC
TRBJ2-1 | TRBV4-1 | TRBD1 | few | 13 | CASSTGQYNEQFF | TGCGCCAGCAGCACGGGACAGTACAATGAGCAGTTCTTC
TRBJ1-4 | TRBV27 | . | few | 15 | CASSFVSEGGEKLFF | TGTGCCAGCAGTTTTGTCAGCGAGGGCGGCGAAAAACTGTTTTTT
TRBJ2-2 | TRBV2 | . | . | 12 | CASPGVGGELFF | TGTGCCAGCCCAGGGGTTGGCGGGGAGCTGTTTTTT
TRBJ2-5 | TRBV6-1 | TRBD1 | . | 14 | CASSDGTVQETQYF | TGTGCCAGCAGTGATGGGACAGTCCAAGAGACCCAGTACTTC
TRBJ2-4 | TRBV14 | . | . | 12 | CASSQGWGSLYF | TGTGCCAGCAGCCAAGGGTGGGGGTCTCTGTACTTC
TRBJ1-2 | TRBV28 | TRBD1 | . | 16 | CASSLGTSNRGYGYTF | TGTGCCAGCAGTTTAGGGACGTCGAACAGGGGCTATGGCTACACCTTC
TRBJ2-5 | TRBV19 | TRBD1 | . | 15 | CASSQTGWGQETQYF | TGTGCCAGTAGTCAGACAGGGTGGGGACAAGAGACCCAGTACTTC
TRBJ2-5 | TRBV27 | . | . | 19 | CASSCPTRDPLDVQETQYF | TGTGCCAGCAGTTGCCCCACAAGGGATCCCCTCGATGTCCAAGAGACCCAGTACTTC
TRBJ1-2 | TRBV7-9 | TRBD1 | many | 15 | CASSSGDRAHYGYTF | TGTGCCAGCAGCAGCGGGGACAGGGCTCACTATGGCTACACCTTC
TRBJ2-3 | TRBV7-6 | . | . | 14 | CATLGDKSTDTQYF | TGTGCCACCCTAGGGGACAAAAGCACAGATACGCAGTATTTT
TRBJ2-2 | TRBV29-1 | . | . | 11 | CSVGLGRELFF | TGCAGCGTTGGATTGGGCAGGGAGCTGTTTTTT
TRBJ1-3 | TRBV7-6 | . | . | 15 | CASSPFVGVGDTIYF | TGTGCCAGCAGCCCTTTTGTGGGCGTCGGAGACACCATATATTTT
TRBJ2-7 | TRBV27 | TRBD2 | few | 15 | CASRGRGGPSYEQYF | TGTGCCAGCAGGGGGCGCGGGGGGCCCTCCTACGAGCAGTACTTC
TRBJ1-3 | TRBV11-1 | . | . | 22 | CASSFTQLASEGTLSSGNTIYF | TGTGCCAGCAGCTTTACTCAGTTGGCTTCTGAAGGGACGCTTAGCTCTGGAAACACCATATATTTT
TRBJ1-1 | TRBV12-3/TRBV12-4 | . | many | 14 | CASKGSPGSFEAFF | TGTGCCAGCAAAGGAAGCCCCGGCTCGTTTGAAGCTTTCTTT
TRBJ2-2 | TRBV10-3 | . | few | 15 | CAISGTSTNTGELFF | TGTGCCATCAGTGGGACATCTACGAACACCGGGGAGCTGTTTTTT
TRBJ2-2 | TRBV6-5 | . | . | 17 | CASSYLAGTPVTGELFF | TGTGCCAGCAGTTATCTCGCGGGGACCCCTGTCACCGGGGAGCTGTTTTTT
TRBJ2-5 | TRBV7-7 | . | few | 15 | CASSLKTEDQETQYF | TGTGCTAGCAGCTTGAAGACAGAGGATCAAGAGACCCAGTACTTC
TRBJ1-2 | TRBV7-9 | . | many | 13 | CASSFDRFYGYTF | TGTGCCAGCAGCTTTGACAGATTCTATGGCTACACCTTC
TRBJ2-7 | TRBV5-8 | . | few | 14 | CASSLRGPSSEQYF | TGTGCCAGCAGCCTAAGGGGACCTTCGTCGGAGCAGTACTTC
TRBJ1-6 | TRBV27 | . | . | 18 | CASSLSGTSSSYNSPLHF | TGTGCCAGCAGTTTATCCGGGACGTCGAGCTCCTATAATTCACCCCTCCACTTT
TRBJ1-1 | TRBV15 | . | many | 15 | CATSRDPGRVTEAFF | TGTGCCACCAGCAGAGATCCAGGCAGGGTCACTGAAGCTTTCTTT
TRBJ2-7 | TRBV7-6 | . | . | 15 | CASNLGPGTTYEQYF | TGTGCCAGCAACTTAGGTCCTGGGACAACCTACGAGCAGTACTTC
TRBJ1-1 | TRBV7-2 | . | many | 12 | CASSLPGVEAFF | TGTGCCAGCAGCTTACCGGGGGTTGAAGCTTTCTTT
TRBJ2-5 | TRBV2 | . | . | 12 | CASRTSTETQYF | TGTGCCAGCCGGACAAGCACCGAGACCCAGTACTTC